This T cell receptor (beta chain) was found in a study of shared clonotypes between healthy human individuals. Whole-study context: CD4 naive and CD4 memory each took three plates per donor, while CD8 naive took two and CD8 memory one. General study results and limits: Sampling was confined to blood; repertoires within tissues likely differ. Despite large depth, rarefaction showed incomplete sorted-subset sequencing.

This clone appeared once. Its specificity is not known. CD45RO-negative, CCR7-selected cells formed the naive CD8 fraction, which excluded terminally differentiated effector memory CD45RA+ cells. Only in-frame clones appear in the TCRdb table, and some are missing; sequencing was by immunoSEQ multiplex PCR. The data show more than 2 million clones, approximately 94% seen once. Trimming took 0 bases from V and 2 from J, leaving 12 bases between them. Per the germline V gene, CDR1 is SGDLS and CDR2 is YYNGEE. The CDR3 is made up of 16 amino acids. The chain joins TRBV9 to TRBJ2-1, with D uncertain. The sequence derives from a man younger than 30 in good health. Material: naive CD8+ T cells sorted from blood. The CDR3 is CASSVEIAVPYNEQFF. The CDR3 nucleotides read TGTGCCAGCAGCGTAGAGATAGCAGTCCCCTACAATGAGCAGTTCTTC.